Listed below are T cell receptor beta chains from one sample, sequenced in a study of vaccination effects on CD4 cells after COVID-19. Their antigen targets remain unknown. Sequenced by immunoSEQ multiplex PCR; TCRdb stores in-frame clones only, minus some. The table records around 41,000 clones, roughly 87% of them present only once. Sample: CD4+ T cells from PBMCs cultured without peptide, taken before COVID-19 vaccination. Receptors originate from a human donor who received a COVID-19 vaccine. The CDR3 runs from the conserved cysteine through the conserved F or W. Fields, in order: J gene, clone size, V gene, D gene, CDR3 protein, CDR3 DNA. A D gene is named only where the DNA matches it firmly. Clone size is stated in some rows and not others, as once, few, many or a class when expanded.

J: TRBJ1-2; size: -; V: TRBV20-1; D: -; CDR3: CSTQQNYGYTF; DNA: TGCAGTACTCAGCAAAACTATGGCTACACCTTC
J: TRBJ1-4; size: -; V: TRBV6-5; D: -; CDR3: CASSYDSAEKLFF; DNA: TGTGCCAGCAGTTACGATTCGGCTGAAAAACTGTTTTTT
J: TRBJ1-2; size: -; V: TRBV24-1; D: -; CDR3: CATSGRSGYTF; DNA: TGTGCCACCTCGGGACGATCCGGCTACACCTTC
J: TRBJ1-2; size: once; V: TRBV5-1; D: -; CDR3: CASSFLRGPDYGYTF; DNA: TGCGCCAGCAGCTTTCTCCGGGGCCCCGACTATGGCTACACCTTC
J: TRBJ2-1; size: -; V: TRBV28; D: TRBD2; CDR3: CASGGTSPAFEQFF; DNA: TGTGCCAGCGGGGGGACTAGCCCCGCGTTTGAGCAGTTCTTC
J: TRBJ1-4; size: -; V: TRBV2; D: TRBD1; CDR3: CASSVWQGGEKLFF; DNA: TGTGCCAGCAGTGTTTGGCAGGGGGGTGAAAAACTGTTTTTT
J: TRBJ1-2; size: -; V: TRBV27; D: TRBD1; CDR3: CACGQGANYGYTF; DNA: TGTGCCTGCGGACAGGGAGCTAACTATGGCTACACCTTC
J: TRBJ1-5; size: -; V: TRBV6-5; D: -; CDR3: CASSPPNQPQHF; DNA: TGTGCCAGCAGTCCCCCTAATCAGCCCCAGCATTTT
J: TRBJ1-5; size: -; V: TRBV29-1; D: -; CDR3: CSVVVGSNQPQHF; DNA: TGCAGCGTTGTGGTCGGGAGCAATCAGCCCCAGCATTTT
J: TRBJ1-2; size: -; V: TRBV4-3; D: -; CDR3: CASSTWANYGYTF; DNA: TGCGCCAGCAGCACGTGGGCTAACTATGGCTACACCTTC
J: TRBJ1-5; size: -; V: TRBV12-3/TRBV12-4; D: -; CDR3: CASSPTGSWPQHF; DNA: TGTGCCAGCAGTCCGACAGGCTCCTGGCCCCAGCATTTT
J: TRBJ2-1; size: -; V: TRBV6-5; D: -; CDR3: CASRSRDPQGEQFF; DNA: TGTGCCAGCAGGTCTCGGGATCCGCAAGGGGAGCAGTTCTTC
J: TRBJ1-3; size: -; V: TRBV3-1/TRBV3-2; D: TRBD1; CDR3: CASSQGPSGTGANTIYF; DNA: TGTGCCAGCAGTCAAGGCCCATCGGGGACAGGGGCAAACACCATATATTTT
J: TRBJ1-4; size: -; V: TRBV28; D: TRBD1; CDR3: CASSSRGTGNEKLFF; DNA: TGTGCCAGCAGTTCTCGTGGGACAGGGAATGAAAAACTGTTTTTT
J: TRBJ2-1; size: -; V: TRBV7-9; D: -; CDR3: CASTYSYNEQFF; DNA: TGTGCCAGCACCTACTCCTACAATGAGCAGTTCTTC
J: TRBJ1-5; size: -; V: TRBV30; D: -; CDR3: CAWSLGTYSGFQPQHF; DNA: TGTGCCTGGAGTTTGGGGACCTACAGTGGCTTTCAGCCCCAGCATTTT
J: TRBJ2-5; size: -; V: TRBV30; D: TRBD2; CDR3: CAWSWTRQETQYF; DNA: TGTGCCTGGAGCTGGACTAGGCAAGAGACCCAGTACTTC
J: TRBJ2-2; size: -; V: TRBV28; D: -; CDR3: CASSFWANGELFF; DNA: TGTGCCAGCAGCTTTTGGGCCAACGGGGAGCTGTTTTTT
J: TRBJ1-5; size: -; V: TRBV2; D: TRBD1; CDR3: CASSAKGQQPQHF; DNA: TGTGCCAGCAGTGCGAAGGGACAGCAGCCCCAGCATTTT
J: TRBJ2-5; size: -; V: TRBV30; D: -; CDR3: CAWSSTGQETQYF; DNA: TGTGCCTGGAGTTCGACAGGCCAAGAGACCCAGTACTTC
J: TRBJ2-3; size: -; V: TRBV24-1; D: -; CDR3: CATSDTVGSTDTQYF; DNA: TGTGCCACCAGTGATACCGTTGGAAGCACAGATACGCAGTATTTT
J: TRBJ2-2; size: -; V: TRBV3-1/TRBV3-2; D: TRBD2; CDR3: CASSRTSILRRAGELFF; DNA: TGTGCCAGCAGCCGGACTAGCATATTACGGCGGGCCGGGGAGCTGTTTTTT
J: TRBJ2-4; size: -; V: TRBV2; D: -; CDR3: CASSEDGLTSNIQYF; DNA: TGTGCCAGCAGTGAAGACGGACTAACTTCAAACATTCAGTACTTC
J: TRBJ2-2; size: few; V: TRBV10-3; D: TRBD1; CDR3: CAISPGQGLSGELFF; DNA: TGTGCCATCAGTCCGGGACAGGGTTTATCCGGGGAGCTGTTTTTT
J: TRBJ2-3; size: -; V: TRBV19; D: -; CDR3: CASSIQGSTDTQYF; DNA: TGTGCCAGTAGTATACAGGGGAGCACAGATACGCAGTATTTT
J: TRBJ1-2; size: once; V: TRBV6-1; D: -; CDR3: CASSLVAASNYGYTF; DNA: TGTGCCAGCAGTTTAGTGGCAGCCTCTAACTATGGCTACACCTTC
J: TRBJ2-5; size: -; V: TRBV19; D: TRBD1; CDR3: CASSLGTGAVETQYF; DNA: TGTGCCAGTAGTCTCGGGACAGGGGCGGTGGAGACCCAGTACTTC
J: TRBJ1-6; size: -; V: TRBV9; D: TRBD1; CDR3: CASSSGGGNSPLHF; DNA: TGTGCCAGCAGTTCAGGGGGTGGTAATTCACCCCTCCACTTT
J: TRBJ1-1; size: once; V: TRBV30; D: TRBD1; CDR3: CAWVKQGIDTEAFF; DNA: TGTGCCTGGGTAAAACAGGGGATAGATACTGAAGCTTTCTTT
J: TRBJ2-2; size: -; V: TRBV6-4; D: TRBD1; CDR3: CASSDWGQGNTGELFF; DNA: TGTGCCAGCAGTGACTGGGGACAGGGGAACACCGGGGAGCTGTTTTTT
J: TRBJ2-2; size: once; V: TRBV5-1; D: TRBD2; CDR3: CASSFASGGQNTGELFF; DNA: TGCGCCAGCAGCTTCGCTAGCGGGGGGCAGAACACCGGGGAGCTGTTTTTT
J: TRBJ2-1; size: -; V: TRBV10-1; D: -; CDR3: CASSEDGNGYNEQFF; DNA: TGCGCCAGCAGTGAGGATGGTAATGGGTACAATGAGCAGTTCTTC
J: TRBJ1-3; size: -; V: TRBV3-1/TRBV3-2; D: -; CDR3: CASSQTDSSGNTIYF; DNA: TGTGCCAGCAGCCAAACGGACAGCTCTGGAAACACCATATATTTT
J: TRBJ2-3; size: -; V: TRBV7-3; D: -; CDR3: CASSLTGQGRDTQYF; DNA: TGTGCCAGCAGCTTAACGGGGCAGGGGCGGGATACGCAGTATTTT
J: TRBJ1-4; size: -; V: TRBV6-2/TRBV6-3; D: -; CDR3: CASSRDGATNEKLFF; DNA: TGTGCCAGCAGTAGGGACGGCGCAACTAATGAAAAACTGTTTTTT
J: TRBJ2-5; size: -; V: TRBV6-1; D: -; CDR3: CASSVWSQGLRGTQYF; DNA: TGTGCCAGCAGTGTGTGGTCCCAGGGCCTTCGGGGGACCCAGTACTTC
J: TRBJ2-6; size: -; V: TRBV5-1; D: TRBD1; CDR3: CASSNRDRGSGANVLTF; DNA: TGCGCCAGCAGCAACCGGGACAGGGGCTCTGGGGCCAACGTCCTGACTTTC
J: TRBJ2-6; size: once; V: TRBV2; D: -; CDR3: CASSPNSGANVLTF; DNA: TGTGCCAGCAGTCCCAACTCTGGGGCCAACGTCCTGACTTTC
J: TRBJ1-1; size: few; V: TRBV5-4; D: TRBD1; CDR3: CASSRDRVGEAFF; DNA: TGTGCCAGCAGCCGTGACAGGGTAGGCGAAGCTTTCTTT
J: TRBJ1-6; size: -; V: TRBV28; D: -; CDR3: CASISRGQGVARGHNSPLHF; DNA: TGTGCCAGCATCTCTAGAGGGCAGGGAGTCGCGAGGGGACATAATTCACCCCTCCACTTT
J: TRBJ1-2; size: -; V: TRBV6-5; D: TRBD1; CDR3: CATRRTGVPGYTF; DNA: TGTGCCACAAGACGGACAGGGGTTCCTGGCTACACCTTC
J: TRBJ1-5; size: few; V: TRBV19; D: -; CDR3: CASSITGTPIRQPQHF; DNA: TGTGCCAGTAGTATTACAGGGACCCCTATCCGCCAGCCCCAGCATTTT